This T cell receptor beta chain comes out of a study of control samples from healthy donors and cancer patients. The CDR3 contains 13 residues. Germline CDR1 reads SGDLS; CDR2 reads YYNGEE. Assay used: immunoSEQ multiplex PCR; TCRdb lists only in-frame clones, some missing. The table includes about 190,000 clones, approximately 90% detected once. A note on this clone: Sequence at one end of the junction differs from germline and may be a read error.

Sequenced sample: blood. This chain links TRBV9 with TRBJ2-5; no reliable D call. The TCR originated in a man under 40 in good health. CDR3 loop: CAGSVFGQETQYF. In DNA form, the CDR3 reads TGTGCCGGCAGCGTATTTGGCCAAGAGACCCAGTACTTC.